The 5 T cell receptor beta chains presented below share a single source sample, sequenced in a study of long-term antiretroviral therapy in people with HIV. Investigators performed immunoSEQ version v3.0 at survey level. Data came from immunoSEQ multiplex PCR; TCRdb stores just in-frame clones and leaves some out. The repertoire holds 15,000 to 20,000 clones, with approximately 96% as singletons. The starting material was unsorted PBMCs, obtained approximately 11 years after starting antiretroviral therapy. The receptors come from a man aged 30 to 45 with HIV.

This chain uses TRBV6-4 with TRBJ2-2, with D perhaps matching TRBD2 (5 bases). V lost 0 bases and J lost 5, with 7 bases in between. The germline gives CDR1 MRHNA, CDR2 SNTAGT. The CDR3 extends over 14 amino acids. CDR3 bases: TGTGCCAGCAGTGACTCGCCGGGGACCGGGGAGCTGTTTTTT. The encoded protein is CASSDSPGTGELFF.

V is TRBV11-2 and J is TRBJ2-3; 13 bases are shared with TRBD2. V trimming: 5 bases; J trimming: 1 base; junction bases outside the gene matches: 9. The length of the CDR3 is 18 residues. Per the germline V gene, CDR1 is SGHAT and CDR2 is FQNNGV. For the CDR3, the DNA is TGTGCCAGCAGCCTTGGGACTAGCGGGGTGGACGGCACAGATACGCAGTATTTT. This encodes CASSLGTSGVDGTDTQYF. Full variable domain (outside the CDR3, taken from reference TRBV11-2 and TRBJ2-3): EAGVAQSPRYKIIEKRQSVAFWCNPISGHATLYWYQQILGQGPKLLIQFQNNGVVDDSQLPKDRFSAERLKGVDSTLKIQPAKLEDSAVYLCASSLGTSGVDGTDTQYFGPGTRLTVL.

The rearrangement links TRBV7-6 to TRBJ1-3, with 10 bases lining up with TRBD1. Germline V gene sequence: CDR1 SGHVS, CDR2 FNYEAQ. The CDR3 sequence is 19 residues long. The V segment lost 5 bases and the J segment 4 bases; nucleotides outside the gene matches: 17. CDR3 DNA sequence: TGTGCCAGCAGCCCTTACGGACAGGGGGTTAACTCCGCCGGAAACACCATATATTTT. Translation: CASSPYGQGVNSAGNTIYF.

The chain joins TRBV2 to TRBJ2-7, with 7 bases aligning to TRBD1. The CDR3 sequence is 13 residues long. The trim removed 6 bases at V and 6 bases at J, leaving 8 bases unmatched. In germline, CDR1 is SNHLY, CDR2 FYNNEI. CDR3 region: CASSRGGLGEQYF. For the CDR3, the DNA is TGTGCCAGCAGCCGAGGGGGCTTGGGCGAGCAGTACTTC.

The chain recombines TRBV27 with TRBJ1-2; 8 nucleotides align to TRBD1. The CDR3 runs to 15 residues. From germline, CDR1 is MNHEY and CDR2 SMNVEV (reference sequence). The junction had 13 bases not matched to a gene; V was cut back by 6 bases and J by 7 bases. The CDR3 protein is CASSWGPQGAGGYTF. The CDR3 DNA reads TGTGCCAGCAGCTGGGGCCCCCAGGGGGCTGGTGGCTACACCTTC.